The 2 T cell receptor beta chains below come from one sample, sequenced in a study of T cells in localized non-small cell lung cancer. The protocol was immunoSEQ multiplex PCR, while the TCRdb copy is restricted to in-frame clones and leaves out a portion. The data show under 25,000 clones, 88% seen once. The source was PBMCs, collected before any cancer treatment. These TCRs come from a man aged 40 to 75 with stage II squamous cell lung carcinoma.

The chain couples TRBV5-1 to TRBJ2-7, with D maybe TRBD2 (5 bases). The ends were cut back, 1 base at V and 4 bases at J, with 12 bases in the middle. The germline V gene encodes CDR1 SGHRS and CDR2 YFSETQ. There are 14 residues in the CDR3. As DNA, the CDR3 is TGCGCCAGCAGCTTGACGGAACCGGGGTACGAGCAGTACTTC. This translates into CASSLTEPGYEQYF.

V and J are TRBV19 and TRBJ1-1; D is ambiguous. Looked up from germline, CDR1 is LNHDA and CDR2 is SQIVND (reference sequence). The CDR3 covers 13 residues. Trimming removed 1 base at V and 1 base at J, with 4 bases between. In DNA, the CDR3 is TGTGCCAGTAGTATAGGGGGGAACACTGAAGCTTTCTTT. Protein: CASSIGGNTEAFF. The whole variable domain, remainder taken from reference TRBV19 and TRBJ1-1, is DGGITQSPKYLFRKEGQNVTLSCEQNLNHDAMYWYRQDPGQGLRLIYYSQIVNDFQKGDIAEGYSVSREKKESFPLTVTSAQKNPTAFYLCASSIGGNTEAFFGQGTRLTVV.